The rows below give T cell receptor beta chains drawn from one sample of a study of T-cell reconstitution after alpha-beta-depleted transplantation in children. TCRdb redid the calling of the PCR reads with MiXCR, one entry per CDR3 protein. The sample holds about 400,000 distinct CDR3 sequences, just over 20% seen once. The sequencing here drew on PBMCs from the stem cell graft donor, taken from the stem cell graft. The receptors stem from a human donor who donated a stem cell graft to a child with acute myeloid leukemia. CDR3s include the opening cysteine and the closing phenylalanine or tryptophan. The D gene is left open where the match is weak. Clone size is not always given. Where it is, it says once, few, many or a class for expanded clones.

V gene,D gene,clone size,J gene,CDR3 protein,CDR3 DNA
TRBV21-1,-,-,TRBJ2-7,CASTDSGSSYEQYF,TGTGCCAGCACCGATAGCGGGAGTAGTTACGAGCAGTACTTC
TRBV28,-,few,TRBJ2-5,CASSLAEGEGRLEETQYF,TGTGCCAGCAGTTTGGCGGAGGGAGAGGGGAGGTTAGAAGAGACCCAGTACTTC
TRBV28,TRBD2,-,TRBJ2-5,CASSPSGGSQETQYF,TGTGCCAGCAGTCCCTCGGGGGGGTCTCAAGAGACCCAGTACTTC
TRBV5-1,-,many,TRBJ1-5,CASSLSSNQPQHF,TGTGCCAGCAGCTTATCTAGCAATCAGCCCCAGCATTTT
TRBV6-5,-,-,TRBJ2-5,CASSYSQGPQTQYF,TGTGCCAGCAGTTACTCCCAGGGTCCTCAGACCCAGTACTTC
TRBV20-1,-,few,TRBJ1-4,CSANQGFRSEKLFF,TGCAGTGCGAACCAGGGCTTCAGGAGTGAAAAACTGTTTTTT
TRBV28,TRBD1,few,TRBJ2-2,CASSSLGTGSGGELFF,TGTGCCAGCAGTTCCCTTGGGACAGGTAGTGGTGGGGAGCTGTTTTTT
TRBV19,-,few,TRBJ1-5,CASSIVRGQPQHF,TGTGCCAGTAGTATAGTTCGGGGTCAGCCCCAGCATTTT
TRBV5-6,TRBD2,once,TRBJ2-7,CASSLVAGLAGDNEQYF,TGTGCCAGCAGCTTGGTAGCCGGACTAGCGGGAGATAACGAGCAGTACTTC
TRBV4-2,-,-,TRBJ1-3,CASSQDGASSGNTIYF,TGTGCCAGCAGCCAAGATGGGGCTTCCTCTGGAAACACCATATATTTT
TRBV12-3/TRBV12-4,-,few,TRBJ2-3,CASRPFTDTQYF,TGTGCCAGCCGCCCCTTCACAGATACGCAGTATTTT
TRBV5-1,TRBD1,few,TRBJ2-2,CASSSRGTGTNTGELFF,TGCGCCAGCAGCTCGCGAGGGACAGGAACGAACACCGGGGAGCTGTTTTTT
TRBV20-1,TRBD1,few,TRBJ2-2,CSANTGAWTGELFF,TGCAGTGCAAATACAGGGGCTTGGACCGGGGAGCTGTTTTTT